Listed here are 17 T cell receptor beta chains from one sample, sequenced in a study of blood T cell repertoires in COVID-19. The table came from immunoSEQ multiplex PCR; TCRdb's copy has only in-frame clones and leaves some out. The sample shows around 98,000 clones, 75% to 85% of them seen only once. Sequences were obtained from peripheral blood. Receptors originate from a man in his 70s with acute or convalescent COVID-19.

The chain couples TRBV19 to TRBJ1-5, with D perhaps TRBD1 (6 bases). The germline V and J ends were trimmed by 1 base and 6 bases, with 16 bases remaining between them. The CDR3 totals 16 residues. Germline values: CDR1 LNHDA, CDR2 SQIVND (reference sequence). The DNA for the CDR3 is TGTGCCAGTAGTATAGGGGGGGGCTTGGGAGCTCAGCCCCAGCATTTT. It yields the protein CASSIGGGLGAQPQHF.

The chain has TRBV19 and TRBJ2-7; D is ambiguous. The length of the CDR3 is 15 residues. The ends were cut back, 0 bases at V and 2 bases at J, with 11 bases in the middle. CDR1 and CDR2 (germline): LNHDA, SQIVND (reference sequence). The CDR3 sequence: CASSIDLSLTYEQYF. In DNA form, the CDR3 reads TGTGCCAGTAGTATAGATCTAAGCTTAACCTACGAGCAGTACTTC.

V and J are TRBV20-1 and TRBJ1-1; 8 bases are a match to TRBD1. Trimming removed 6 bases from V and 6 bases from J; junction bases left unmatched: 3. The CDR3 extends over 11 amino acids. Germline V gene lookup returns CDR1 DFQATT and CDR2 SNEGSKA (reference sequence). The chain's CDR3 is CSADRGAEAFF. For the CDR3, the DNA is TGCAGTGCCGACAGGGGCGCTGAAGCTTTCTTT.

This clone was seen a few times. The chain recombines TRBV2 with TRBJ1-4; 10 nucleotides align to TRBD1. V shed 5 bases and J 12 bases; nucleotides not matched to a gene: 9. CDR1 and CDR2 (germline): SNHLY, FYNNEI. This CDR3 spans 14 amino acids. The DNA of the CDR3 is TGTGCCAGCAGTAAGACAGGGGGCGAAGTGGAACTGTTTTTT. Translating it yields CASSKTGGEVELFF. Filled out from reference TRBV2 and TRBJ1-4, the complete variable domain reads EPEVTQTPSHQVTQMGQEVILRCVPISNHLYFYWYRQILGQKVEFLVSFYNNEISEKSEIFDDQFSVERPDGSNFTLKIRSTKLEDSAMYFCASSKTGGEVELFFGSGTQLSVL.

The rearrangement uses TRBV9 and TRBJ2-7; D is perhaps TRBD2 (7 bases). V was shortened by 2 bases and J by 0 bases, with 15 bases between the two germline ends. This CDR3 contains 16 residues. Germline CDR1 SGDLS, CDR2 YYNGEE. The CDR3 reads CASSVNRGAPSYEQYF. DNA of the CDR3: TGTGCCAGCAGCGTCAACCGGGGGGCTCCCTCCTACGAGCAGTACTTC.

The chain combines TRBV2 with TRBJ2-3, with 8 bases lining up with TRBD2. Trimming cost V 11 bases and J 3 bases; bases outside gene matches: 1. The CDR3 runs 11 residues. Germline V lookup: CDR1 SNHLY, CDR2 FYNNEI. The CDR3 DNA reads as TGTGCCGGCGGGGGGACAGATACGCAGTATTTT. Protein sequence: CAGGGTDTQYF.

This clone was seen repeatedly, ten times or more. V usage is TRBV28 and J usage is TRBJ2-6; D may be TRBD1 (6 bases). The V and J ends lost 8 bases and 2 bases respectively, with 16 bases between them. Germline assignment: CDR1 MDHEN and CDR2 SYDVKM. This CDR3 has 16 residues. The CDR3 DNA is TGTGCCAGCGTTCAGTGGGGGCCGCCTGGGGCCAACGTCCTGACTTTC. Protein: CASVQWGPPGANVLTF. Filled out from reference TRBV28 and TRBJ2-6, the complete variable domain reads DVKVTQSSRYLVKRTGEKVFLECVQDMDHENMFWYRQDPGLGLRLIYFSYDVKMKEKGDIPEGYSVSREKKERFSLILESASTNQTSMYLCASVQWGPPGANVLTFGAGSRLTVL.

The chain couples TRBV6-5 to TRBJ1-4, with D possibly matching TRBD1 (6 bases). The CDR3 consists of 15 residues. CDR1 and CDR2 from the germline V gene are MNHEY and SVGAGI. V was cut by 5 bases and J by 0 bases, with 10 bases left in between. CDR3 sequence: CASSRTDATNEKLFF. The CDR3 DNA is TGTGCCAGCAGTCGGACAGATGCAACTAATGAAAAACTGTTTTTT.

The chain combines TRBV9 with TRBJ2-7; 7 nucleotides line up with TRBD2. The length of the CDR3 is 15 residues. Germline CDR1 SGDLS, CDR2 YYNGEE. J was trimmed by 2 bases and V by 0 bases; bases with no gene match: 5. CDR3 loop: CASSVDPGGTYEQYF. The CDR3, as DNA: TGTGCCAGCAGCGTAGATCCGGGAGGAACCTACGAGCAGTACTTC.

This rearrangement joins TRBV29-1 to TRBJ2-3; 14 bases are shared with TRBD2. This CDR3 is built from 15 residues. The V and J ends lost 4 bases and 7 bases, in that order; junction bases with no gene match: 7. The germline V gene has CDR1 SQVTM and CDR2 ANQGSEA. CDR3 nucleotides: TGCAGCGTTGGGGGACTAGCGGGAGCCCAAAATACGCAGTATTTT. It translates to CSVGGLAGAQNTQYF.

The genes are TRBV21-1 and TRBJ2-1; the DNA was not used to check the table's D call, TRBD2. TRBV21-1 is a recognized pseudogene. The CDR3 runs 11 residues. CDR3 sequence: CASVRAEGKIF. The CDR3 DNA sequence: TGTGCCAGCGTTAGGGCGGAGGGAAAGATCTTC.

The chain uses TRBV18 and TRBJ2-3; TRBD2 matches at 9 bases. This CDR3 has 15 residues. The V gene end was trimmed by 2 bases and the J gene end by 6 bases; junction bases not matched to a gene: 6. Germline V gene sequence: CDR1 KGHSH, CDR2 LQKENI. CDR3 nucleotide sequence: TGTGCCAGCTCACCAAGGGCGGGAGGGTCTGATACGCAGTATTTT. This gives the protein CASSPRAGGSDTQYF.

The chain recombines TRBV19 with TRBJ2-1; the D is unclear. The CDR3 runs to 13 residues. Germline CDR1 reads LNHDA; CDR2 reads SQIVND (reference sequence). V lost 7 bases, J lost 0 bases, and 7 bases lay in between. CDR3 nucleotides: TGTGCCAGTACCTCCCTCTCCTACAATGAGCAGTTCTTC. The encoded protein is CASTSLSYNEQFF.

The chain joins TRBV6-5 to TRBJ2-2; 10 bases are a match to TRBD1. V lost 4 bases to trimming and J lost 6 bases; unmatched junction nucleotides: 8. CDR1 is MNHEY and CDR2 is SVGAGI in the germline V gene. This CDR3 spans 16 amino acids. CDR3 amino acids: CASSSPDRGKAGELFF. CDR3 in DNA: TGTGCCAGCAGTTCGCCGGACAGGGGGAAGGCCGGGGAGCTGTTTTTT.

The genes are TRBV28 and TRBJ1-6; the D is unclear. V lost 2 bases and J lost 7, with 9 bases in between. This CDR3 spans 14 amino acids. Germline-derived CDR1 and CDR2 are MDHEN and SYDVKM. CDR3 sequence (DNA): TGTGCCAGCAGTTTACCCGGGTTGAATTCACCCCTCCACTTT. Its protein is CASSLPGLNSPLHF.

V usage is TRBV27 and J usage is TRBJ2-7, with 12 bases aligning to TRBD1. V lost 6 bases, J lost 7 bases, and 7 bases stayed unmatched. The CDR3 totals 14 residues. Germline values: CDR1 MNHEY, CDR2 SMNVEV (reference sequence). CDR3 in amino acids: CASSQGQGAREQYF. The CDR3 bases are TGTGCCAGCAGCCAGGGACAGGGGGCGAGGGAGCAGTACTTC.

The V call is TRBV29-1, the J call TRBJ2-3; D is undetermined. The ends were cut back, 3 bases at V and 5 bases at J, with 15 bases in the middle. Germline CDR1 reads SQVTM; CDR2 reads ANQGSEA. This CDR3 has 14 amino acids. The CDR3 sequence is CSVDRDRLKDTQYF. Written as DNA, the CDR3 is TGCAGCGTTGACAGAGACCGACTTAAAGATACGCAGTATTTT.